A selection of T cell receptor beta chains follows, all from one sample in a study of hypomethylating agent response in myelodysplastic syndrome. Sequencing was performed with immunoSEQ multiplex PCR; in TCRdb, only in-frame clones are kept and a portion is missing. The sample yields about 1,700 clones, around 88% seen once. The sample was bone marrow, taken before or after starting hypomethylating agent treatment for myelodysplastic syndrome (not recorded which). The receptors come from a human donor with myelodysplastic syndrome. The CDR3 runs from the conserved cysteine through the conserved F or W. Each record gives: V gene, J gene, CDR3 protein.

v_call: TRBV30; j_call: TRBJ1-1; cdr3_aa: CARLVGPSAFF
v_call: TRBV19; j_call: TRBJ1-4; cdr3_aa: CASSATANEKLFF
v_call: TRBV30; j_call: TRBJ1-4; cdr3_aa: CAWSLEDRRLEKLFF
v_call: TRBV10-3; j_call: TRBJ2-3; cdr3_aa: CAIAGGYTDTQYF
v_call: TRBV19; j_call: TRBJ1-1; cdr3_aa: CASQNRGLFTEAFF
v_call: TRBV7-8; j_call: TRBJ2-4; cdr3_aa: CASSLQGAGRAIKNIQYF
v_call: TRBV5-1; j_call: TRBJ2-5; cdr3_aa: CASSLLGPETQYF
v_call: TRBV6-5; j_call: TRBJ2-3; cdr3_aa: CASRRGGGTDTQYF
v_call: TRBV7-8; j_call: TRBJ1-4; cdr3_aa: CASSSRTVEKLFF
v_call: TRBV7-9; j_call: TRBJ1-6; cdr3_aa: CASSSGQANSPLHF
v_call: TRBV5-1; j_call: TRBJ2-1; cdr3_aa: CASSLTSGSVGEQFF
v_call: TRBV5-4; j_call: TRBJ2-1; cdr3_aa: CASSGWNEQFF
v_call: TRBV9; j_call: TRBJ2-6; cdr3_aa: CASSVASGANVLTF
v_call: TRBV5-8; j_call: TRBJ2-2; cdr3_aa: CASSGTANTGELFF
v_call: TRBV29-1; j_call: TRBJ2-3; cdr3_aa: CSVVPATDTQYF
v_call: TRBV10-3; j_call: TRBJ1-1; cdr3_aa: CAISESAKGTEAFF
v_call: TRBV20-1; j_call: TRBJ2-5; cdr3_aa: CSPGFGETQYF
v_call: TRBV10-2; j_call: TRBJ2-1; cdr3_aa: CASGGGAAQNEQFF
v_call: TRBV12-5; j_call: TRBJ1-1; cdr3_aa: CASVLDGAHTEAFF
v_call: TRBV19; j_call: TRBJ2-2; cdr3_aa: CASSIIGQGRRNTGELFF
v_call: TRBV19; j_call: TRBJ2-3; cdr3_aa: CASSTLAGEGTDTQYF
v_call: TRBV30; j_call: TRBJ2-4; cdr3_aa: CAWSHPRGYPAKNIQYF
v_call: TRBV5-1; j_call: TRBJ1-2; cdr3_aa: CASSFDKTYGYTF
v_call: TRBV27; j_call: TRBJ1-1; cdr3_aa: CASSFIPPGLNTEAFF
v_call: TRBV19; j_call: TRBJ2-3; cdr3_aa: CASSTPGRAPHTQYF
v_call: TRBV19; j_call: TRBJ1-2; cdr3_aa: CASSIDQAESGYTF
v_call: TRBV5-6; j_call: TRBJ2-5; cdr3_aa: CASSSYGETQYF
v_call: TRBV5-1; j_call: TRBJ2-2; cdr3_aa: CASSLDLGRFRGELFF
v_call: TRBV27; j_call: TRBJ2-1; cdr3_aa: CASSRGGSSYNEQFF
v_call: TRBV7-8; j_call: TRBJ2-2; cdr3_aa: CASSLGGGGNTGELFF
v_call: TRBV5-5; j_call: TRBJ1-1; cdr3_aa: CASSLDWGDTEAFF
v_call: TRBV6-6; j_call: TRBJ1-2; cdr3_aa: CASSDRGVGGYTF
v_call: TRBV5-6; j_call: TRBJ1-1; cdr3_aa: CASSFKTALTEAFF
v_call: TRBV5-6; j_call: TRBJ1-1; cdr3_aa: CASSYRGRAEAFF
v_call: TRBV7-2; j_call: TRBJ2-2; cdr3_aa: CASSPQTVNTGELFF